This T cell receptor beta chain was captured in a study of blood T cells in healthy people across ages. CDR3 length: 13 residues. Germline V gene sequence: CDR1 SEHNR, CDR2 FQNEAQ (reference sequence). Next came a second PCR, run for about 7 to 12 cycles, which used a sample-barcoded 5' primer along with a J-beta primer mix. TCRdb analysed the 5' RACE reads with MiXCR anew, one entry per CDR3 protein. The repertoire includes about 970,000 distinct CDR3 sequences, about 53% of them detected once, and roughly 23% sits in the top ten. Note on this clonotype: With a much larger clone just one base away, this may be a read error.

This sequence joins TRBV7-9 and TRBJ2-1; possible D gene TRBD1, 6 bases. The material sequenced was blood. The TCR sequence derives from a woman aged 60 to 75 in good health. CDR3 nucleotides: TGTGCTGGAATGCGGACAGCAAGCTACGAGCAGTTCTTC. It specifies CAGMRTASYEQFF.